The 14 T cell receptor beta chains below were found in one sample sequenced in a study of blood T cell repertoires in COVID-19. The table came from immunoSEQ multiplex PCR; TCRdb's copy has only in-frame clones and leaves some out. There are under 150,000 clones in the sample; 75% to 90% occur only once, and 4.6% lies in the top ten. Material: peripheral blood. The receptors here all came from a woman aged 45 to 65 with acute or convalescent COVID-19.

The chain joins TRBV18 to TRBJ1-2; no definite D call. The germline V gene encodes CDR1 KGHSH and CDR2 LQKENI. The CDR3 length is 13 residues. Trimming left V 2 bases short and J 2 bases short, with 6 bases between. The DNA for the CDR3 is TGTGCCAGCTCACCAACGGGGAACTATGGCTACACCTTC. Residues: CASSPTGNYGYTF.

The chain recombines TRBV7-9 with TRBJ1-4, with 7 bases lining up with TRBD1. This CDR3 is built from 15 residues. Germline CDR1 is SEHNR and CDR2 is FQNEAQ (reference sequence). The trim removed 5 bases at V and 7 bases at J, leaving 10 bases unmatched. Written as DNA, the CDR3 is TGTGCCAGCAGCCCACGGGAAGGGGGCGGTGAAAAACTGTTTTTT. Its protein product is CASSPREGGGEKLFF.

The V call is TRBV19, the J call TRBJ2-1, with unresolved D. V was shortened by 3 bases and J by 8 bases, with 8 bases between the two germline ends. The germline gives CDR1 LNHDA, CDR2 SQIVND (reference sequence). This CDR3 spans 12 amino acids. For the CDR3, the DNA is TGTGCCAGTAGTATCAGCGACTATGAGCAGTTCTTC. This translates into CASSISDYEQFF.

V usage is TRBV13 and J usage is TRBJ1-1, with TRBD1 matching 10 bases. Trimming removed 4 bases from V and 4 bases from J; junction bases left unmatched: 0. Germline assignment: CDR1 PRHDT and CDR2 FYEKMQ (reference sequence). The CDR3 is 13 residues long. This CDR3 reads CASSWTGGTEAFF. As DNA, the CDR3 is TGTGCCAGCAGCTGGACAGGGGGCACTGAAGCTTTCTTT.

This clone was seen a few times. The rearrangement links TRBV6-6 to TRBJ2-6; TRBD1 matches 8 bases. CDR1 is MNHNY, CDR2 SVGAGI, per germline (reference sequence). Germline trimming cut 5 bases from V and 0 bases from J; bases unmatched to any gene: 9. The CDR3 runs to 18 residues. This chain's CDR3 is CASSPPGQEFSGANVLTF. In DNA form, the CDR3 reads TGTGCCAGCAGTCCGCCGGGACAGGAATTCTCTGGGGCCAACGTCCTGACTTTC.

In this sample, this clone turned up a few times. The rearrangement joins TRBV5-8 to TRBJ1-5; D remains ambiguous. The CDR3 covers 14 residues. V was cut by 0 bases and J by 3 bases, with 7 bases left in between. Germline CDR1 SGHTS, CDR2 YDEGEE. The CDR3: CASSLGHNNQPQHF. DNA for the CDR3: TGTGCCAGCAGCTTGGGGCACAACAATCAGCCCCAGCATTTT. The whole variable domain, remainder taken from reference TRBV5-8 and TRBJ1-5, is EAGVTQSPTHLIKTRGQQATLRCSPISGHTSVYWYQQALGLGLQFLLWYDEGEERNRGNFPPRFSGRQFPNYSSELNVNALELEDSALYLCASSLGHNNQPQHFGDGTRLSIL.

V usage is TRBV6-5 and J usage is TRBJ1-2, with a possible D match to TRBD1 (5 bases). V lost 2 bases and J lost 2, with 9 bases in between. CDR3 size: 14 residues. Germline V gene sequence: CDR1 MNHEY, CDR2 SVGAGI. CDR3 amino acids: CASSYGTRNYGYTF. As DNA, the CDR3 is TGTGCCAGCAGTTACGGGACTCGGAACTATGGCTACACCTTC.

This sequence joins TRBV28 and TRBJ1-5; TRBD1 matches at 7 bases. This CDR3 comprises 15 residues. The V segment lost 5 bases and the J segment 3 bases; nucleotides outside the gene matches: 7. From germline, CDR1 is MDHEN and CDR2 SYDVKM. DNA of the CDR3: TGTGCCAGCAGTCATCGACAGGGTTTCAATCAGCCCCAGCATTTT. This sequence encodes CASSHRQGFNQPQHF.

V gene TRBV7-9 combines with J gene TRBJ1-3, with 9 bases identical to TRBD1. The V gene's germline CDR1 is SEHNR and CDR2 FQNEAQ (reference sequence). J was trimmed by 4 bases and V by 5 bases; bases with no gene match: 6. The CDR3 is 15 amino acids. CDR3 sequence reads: CASSQQGAKGNTIYF. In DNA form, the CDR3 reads TGTGCCAGCAGCCAACAGGGGGCGAAAGGAAACACCATATATTTT.

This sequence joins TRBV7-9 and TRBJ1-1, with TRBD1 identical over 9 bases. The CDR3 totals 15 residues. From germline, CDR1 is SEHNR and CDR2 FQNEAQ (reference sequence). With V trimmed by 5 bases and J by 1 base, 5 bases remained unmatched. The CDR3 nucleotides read TGTGCCAGCAGCCACGAACAGGGGGCGAACACTGAAGCTTTCTTT. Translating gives CASSHEQGANTEAFF.

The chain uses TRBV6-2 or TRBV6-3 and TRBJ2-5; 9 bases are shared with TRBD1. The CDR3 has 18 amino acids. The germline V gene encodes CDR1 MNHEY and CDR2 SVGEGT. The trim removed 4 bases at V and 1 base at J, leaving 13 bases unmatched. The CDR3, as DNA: TGTGCCAGCAGTTTACCCCGGGACAGGGCCCTATTCCAAGAGACCCAGTACTTC. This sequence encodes CASSLPRDRALFQETQYF.

This chain's CDR3 is CASSLGGGSEKLFF. CDR3 sequence (DNA): TGTGCCAGCAGCTTGGGGGGGGGAAGTGAAAAACTGTTTTTT. The V call is TRBV5-4, the J call TRBJ1-4; possible D gene TRBD1, 5 bases. Germline CDR1 reads SGHNT; CDR2 reads YYREEE (reference sequence). The CDR3 consists of 14 residues. Trimming left V 0 bases short and J 7 bases short, with 10 bases between.

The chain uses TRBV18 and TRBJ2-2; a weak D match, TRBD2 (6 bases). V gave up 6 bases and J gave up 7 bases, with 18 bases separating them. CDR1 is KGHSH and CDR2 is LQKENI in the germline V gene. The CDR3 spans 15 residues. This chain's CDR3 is CASSPAVTGLGELFF. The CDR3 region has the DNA TGTGCCAGCTCCCCAGCCGTTACGGGACTCGGGGAGCTGTTTTTT.

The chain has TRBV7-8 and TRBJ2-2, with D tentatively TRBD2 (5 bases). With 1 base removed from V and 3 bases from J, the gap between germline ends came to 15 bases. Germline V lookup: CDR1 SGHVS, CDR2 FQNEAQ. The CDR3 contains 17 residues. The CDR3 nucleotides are TGTGCCAGCAGCTTAGTCCCGGAGAAGGAGGACACCGGGGAGCTGTTTTTT. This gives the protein CASSLVPEKEDTGELFF.